The sequence of this TCR beta chain was determined in a study of regulatory T cells in long-lasting Graves disease. Time point specified: newly diagnosed GD, antithyroid drugs for less than 3 months. RNA from PBMCs was the source of the TCR library. Assembly of TCR beta libraries relied on iRepertoire HTBI primers together with Arm-PCR of CDR3 regions. The authors' processing: Across all samples, approximately 64 TRBV segments and more than 11 TRBJ segments were identified. TCRdb re-derived calls from the multiplex PCR reads in MiXCR, one entry per CDR3 protein. The V and J calls and clone size are TCRdb's, not the authors'. The sample contains roughly 360,000 distinct CDR3 sequences, about an eighth of which appear only once. Ten or more counts support this clonotype. Its antigen is currently unknown. The CDR3 has 14 residues. Germline V lookup: CDR1 SNHLY, CDR2 FYNNEI. V lost 5 bases and J lost 6; bases outside the gene matches: 9.

General study findings and limits: Relative to newly diagnosed Graves' patients, persistent ones had lower TCR diversity.

The sample also formed part of further work on T cells in Graves' hyperthyroidism and ophthalmopathy. That work adds: HTBI primers were used for first-round RT-PCR of the TCR CDR3.

The sequencing used peripheral blood mononuclear cells (PBMCs), collected at new diagnosis, from a patient treated with antithyroid drugs. The rearrangement links TRBV2 to TRBJ1-2; 7 nucleotides align to TRBD1. The clonotype was recovered from a woman under 30 with Graves disease. The DNA of the CDR3 is TGTGCCAGCAGTTTCGGACAGGCAGAGGATGGCTACACCTTC. It encodes CASSFGQAEDGYTF.